Shown below are 24 T cell receptor beta chains from a single sample sequenced in a study of shared clonotypes between healthy human individuals (dated by TCRdb to 2018 to 2021). Library preparation was by the immunoSEQ multiplex PCR assay. TCRdb re-hosts the immuneACCESS table, in-frame sequences only. Its copies lack some clones; in the studies checked, an unresolved V gene accounts for under half of them, and the cause for the rest is not known. This sample lists roughly 2.5 million clones; around nine tenths were detected once. About 0.13% of the sample is held by the ten biggest clonotypes. The sequencing input was naive CD4+ T cells sorted from blood. In the paper's terms, the cell subset or site label means: CD45RA+ positively selected. Receptors originate from a man aged 18 to 35 in good health.

V gene TRBV4-3 combines with J gene TRBJ2-1; D is unresolved. Germline CDR1 LGHNA, CDR2 YSLEER. V was trimmed by 0 bases and J by 4 bases, leaving 7 bases between them. CDR3 length equals 14 residues. CDR3 in DNA: TGCGCCAGCAGCCAAGATTTCCGTTACAATGAGCAGTTCTTC. Protein product: CASSQDFRYNEQFF.

The V call is TRBV2, the J call TRBJ2-1, with 16 positions matching TRBD2. Germline CDR1 is SNHLY and CDR2 is FYNNEI. The CDR3 is 16 residues long. Germline trimming cut 5 bases from V and 9 bases from J; bases unmatched to any gene: 7. CDR3 nucleotides: TGTGCCAGCAGTAAGGGACTAGCGGGAGGGCCGGGTGAGCAGTTCTTC. Residues: CASSKGLAGGPGEQFF. The full variable domain, with the rest looked up from reference TRBV2 and TRBJ2-1, is EPEVTQTPSHQVTQMGQEVILRCVPISNHLYFYWYRQILGQKVEFLVSFYNNEISEKSEIFDDQFSVERPDGSNFTLKIRSTKLEDSAMYFCASSKGLAGGPGEQFFGPGTRLTVL.

V usage is TRBV6-1 and J usage is TRBJ1-6, with no clear D. In germline, CDR1 is MNHNS, CDR2 SASEGT. V was trimmed by 4 bases and J by 5 bases, leaving 12 bases between them. CDR3 length: 15 residues. CDR3 in amino acids: CASSAYSPDNSPLHF. The CDR3 DNA sequence: TGTGCCAGCAGTGCATACTCCCCTGATAATTCACCCCTCCACTTT.

The rearrangement uses TRBV20-1 and TRBJ2-1; 7 bases fit TRBD2. Germline V lookup: CDR1 DFQATT, CDR2 SNEGSKA (reference sequence). V lost 7 bases, J lost 7 bases, and 4 bases stayed unmatched. The CDR3 loop spans 11 amino acids. CDR3 amino acids: CSGGGNNEQFF. CDR3 bases: TGCAGTGGGGGGGGTAATAATGAGCAGTTCTTC.

The gene calls are TRBV5-1 and TRBJ2-1; 13 bases are a match to TRBD2. In germline, CDR1 is SGHRS, CDR2 YFSETQ. This CDR3 is 16 amino acids long. The V gene end was trimmed by 0 bases and the J gene end by 6 bases; junction bases not matched to a gene: 3. CDR3 nucleotides: TGCGCCAGCAGCTTGGGGACTAGCGGGAGAAGCAATGAGCAGTTCTTC. Its translation: CASSLGTSGRSNEQFF.

The rearrangement links TRBV28 to TRBJ2-2, with D perhaps TRBD2 (6 bases). The CDR3 is 15 residues long. In germline, CDR1 is MDHEN, CDR2 SYDVKM. Trimming took off 3 bases at V and 2 bases at J, with 10 bases between the two ends. The CDR3 DNA sequence: TGTGCCAGCAGTTTTCCCGGGGGTAACACCGGGGAGCTGTTTTTT. Its translation is CASSFPGGNTGELFF.

The CDR3 region is CASSDSGGVSGSSYEQYF. CDR3 coding DNA: TGTGCCAGCAGTGACTCGGGGGGGGTTAGCGGGAGTTCCTACGAGCAGTACTTC. The chain recombines TRBV6-4 with TRBJ2-7, with 9 bases lining up with TRBD2. The CDR3 runs to 18 residues. J lost 1 base, V lost 0 bases, and 10 bases had no gene match. Germline values: CDR1 MRHNA, CDR2 SNTAGT.

The J gene is TRBJ2-3, the V gene TRBV15; the D gene could be TRBD1 or TRBD2 (5 bases each). This CDR3 region has 15 residues. The germline CDR1 and CDR2 sequences are LNHNV and YYDKDF (reference sequence). Trimming pared 0 bases from V and 2 bases from J, leaving 9 bases between. CDR3 in amino acids: CATSRDPGTTDTQYF. As DNA, the CDR3 is TGTGCCACCAGCAGAGATCCTGGGACCACAGATACGCAGTATTTT.

To note about this clone: At one boundary the junction diverges from the germline segment, which might be a read error. The chain recombines TRBV23-1 with TRBJ2-7; D is undetermined. TRBV23-1 is noted as an ORF with a role that remains uncertain. There are 16 residues in the CDR3. In DNA form, the CDR3 reads TGCGCCAGCAGTCAAATCACGGCCGAAGAGTTTTACGTGCAGTACTTC. Amino acids: CASSQITAEEFYVQYF.

V gene TRBV5-4 combines with J gene TRBJ1-2, with 8 positions matching TRBD1. Germline assignment: CDR1 SGHNT and CDR2 YYREEE (reference sequence). This CDR3 region has 16 residues. J gave up 4 bases and V 9 bases, and 17 bases lay outside the gene matches. The CDR3 bases are TGTGCCACCACACCCCCGGGACAGGTCCTGGGCTATGGCTACACCTTC. Translating gives CATTPPGQVLGYGYTF.

The CDR3 reads CASVAGPGANVLTF. The CDR3 region has the DNA TGTGCCAGTGTGGCGGGGCCTGGGGCCAACGTCCTGACTTTC. V is TRBV19 and J is TRBJ2-6, with D perhaps TRBD2 (6 bases). This CDR3 has 14 amino acids. Germline V gene data show CDR1 as LNHDA and CDR2 as SQIVND (reference sequence). V was clipped by 8 bases and J by 2 bases, with 10 bases between them.

V is TRBV5-1 and J is TRBJ2-7, with 9 positions matching TRBD1. The CDR3 consists of 16 residues. The V gene end was trimmed by 1 base and the J gene end by 3 bases; junction bases not matched to a gene: 8. Germline CDR1 and CDR2: SGHRS and YFSETQ. CDR3 in amino acids: CASSLFAGTGYYEQYF. In DNA form, the CDR3 reads TGCGCCAGCAGCTTGTTTGCCGGGACAGGGTACTACGAGCAGTACTTC.

The V and J genes are TRBV6-5 and TRBJ1-1; D is possibly TRBD1 (5 bases). CDR1 and CDR2 from the germline V gene are MNHEY and SVGAGI. The CDR3 spans 14 residues. V was cut by 0 bases and J by 10 bases, with 15 bases left in between. The CDR3 here is CASSYSGTGPGAFF. DNA of the CDR3: TGTGCCAGCAGTTACTCCGGGACGGGACCTGGAGCTTTCTTT.

This clone was seen only once. The genes are TRBV18 and TRBJ1-4; D is possibly TRBD1 (5 bases). The germline V and J ends were trimmed by 7 bases and 0 bases, with 9 bases remaining between them. Germline loops: CDR1 KGHSH, CDR2 LQKENI. The CDR3 consists of 14 residues. The CDR3 here is CASWGSPTNEKLFF. The CDR3 coding sequence is TGTGCCAGCTGGGGCTCACCAACTAATGAAAAACTGTTTTTT.

Remarks on this clone: The sample has other DNA sequences that encode this CDR3 too. The chain combines TRBV30 with TRBJ2-7, with D tentatively TRBD1 (6 bases). This CDR3 has 13 residues. V lost 2 bases and J lost 1, with 9 bases in between. Germline values: CDR1 GTSNPN, CDR2 SVGIG (reference sequence). The DNA of the CDR3 is TGTGCCTGGAGTCGAGGACAGTCCTACGAGCAGTACTTC. It yields the protein CAWSRGQSYEQYF.

The V call is TRBV7-2, the J call TRBJ2-5; D ambiguous. The CDR3 is 14 amino acids. Deletions cut 4 bases from V and 5 bases from J, with 14 bases between. CDR1 and CDR2 from the germline V gene are SGHTA and FQGNSA. The CDR3 here is CASSSHMPPETQYF. The CDR3 DNA sequence: TGTGCCAGCAGCTCTCACATGCCACCGGAGACCCAGTACTTC.

The chain employs TRBV28 and TRBJ2-7; 7 bases line up with TRBD1. CDR3 size: 13 residues. J was trimmed by 4 bases and V by 6 bases; bases with no gene match: 6. Germline loops: CDR1 MDHEN, CDR2 SYDVKM. The CDR3 protein is CASRLTGVYEQYF. The CDR3 nucleotides read TGTGCCAGCAGATTAACAGGGGTATACGAGCAGTACTTC.

This chain joins TRBV13 and TRBJ1-1; TRBD1 is a possible D gene (5 bases). V was shortened by 2 bases and J by 10 bases, with 17 bases between the two germline ends. Per germline, CDR1 PRHDT and CDR2 FYEKMQ (reference sequence). This CDR3 region has 14 residues. This CDR3 is CASSLIVMGVRAFF. As DNA, the CDR3 is TGTGCCAGCAGCTTAATAGTCATGGGGGTTCGAGCTTTCTTT.

The chain has TRBV9 and TRBJ2-1; 7 bases match TRBD2. Losses at the gene ends were 0 bases for V and 7 bases for J; bases not matched to a gene: 7. Looked up from germline, CDR1 is SGDLS and CDR2 is YYNGEE. The CDR3 sequence is 15 residues long. This chain's CDR3 is CASSVGAGDWNEQFF. The DNA for the CDR3 is TGTGCCAGCAGCGTAGGGGCGGGAGACTGGAATGAGCAGTTCTTC.

The chain carries TRBV19 and TRBJ1-4; D perhaps matches TRBD1 (6 bases). Trimming cost V 5 bases and J 1 base, with 14 bases left between them. The V gene's germline CDR1 is LNHDA and CDR2 SQIVND (reference sequence). This CDR3 is built from 16 residues. The CDR3: CASSLRQDRTNEKLFF. CDR3 DNA: TGTGCCAGTAGTTTAAGACAGGACCGAACTAATGAAAAACTGTTTTTT.

This clone has just one count. The rearrangement uses TRBV6-6 and TRBJ2-7; 7 positions match TRBD1. Germline V gene lookup returns CDR1 MNHNY and CDR2 SVGAGI (reference sequence). The CDR3 is 15 residues long. V trimming: 3 bases; J trimming: 0 bases; junction bases outside the gene matches: 5. The DNA of the CDR3 is TGTGCCAGCAGTTATTCCGGGACAGCCTCCTACGAGCAGTACTTC. Protein sequence: CASSYSGTASYEQYF.

The chain has TRBV13 and TRBJ2-7; D possibly matches TRBD1 or TRBD2 (5 bases each). Germline CDR1 is PRHDT and CDR2 is FYEKMQ (reference sequence). The CDR3 has 16 residues. V gave up 0 bases and J gave up 6 bases, with 18 bases separating them. CDR3 protein: CASSLGLGVFTREQYF. As DNA, the CDR3 is TGTGCCAGCAGCTTAGGCCTGGGGGTGTTTACCCGCGAGCAGTACTTC. Drawing the rest from reference TRBV13 and TRBJ2-7, the complete variable domain is AAGVIQSPRHLIKEKRETATLKCYPIPRHDTVYWYQQGPGQDPQFLISFYEKMQSDKGSIPDRFSAQQFSDYHSELNMSSLELGDSALYFCASSLGLGVFTREQYFGPGTRLTVT.

Remarks on this clone: The same CDR3 also results from other DNA sequences found in this sample. The V and J genes are TRBV7-9 and TRBJ1-2, with D maybe TRBD1 (5 bases). Trimming took 1 base from V and 5 from J, leaving 8 bases between them. The CDR3 consists of 13 residues. Germline assignment: CDR1 SEHNR and CDR2 FQNEAQ (reference sequence). CDR3 nucleotide sequence: TGTGCCAGCAGCTTAGGGGGCGGATATGGCTACACCTTC. It translates to CASSLGGGYGYTF. The full variable domain, completed using reference TRBV7-9 and TRBJ1-2, is DTGVSQNPRHKITKRGQNVTFRCDPISEHNRLYWYRQTLGQGPEFLTYFQNEAQLEKSRLLSDRFSAERPKGSFSTLEIQRTEQGDSAMYLCASSLGGGYGYTFGSGTRLTVV.

This rearrangement joins TRBV18 to TRBJ2-4; 8 bases map to TRBD1. Trimming at V came to 3 bases and at J to 7 bases, leaving 5 bases not matched to a gene. Germline-derived CDR1 and CDR2 are KGHSH and LQKENI. CDR3 length equals 14 residues. In nucleotides, the CDR3 is TGTGCCAGCTCACCTGGACAGGGTAGTAACATTCAGTACTTC. This codes for CASSPGQGSNIQYF.